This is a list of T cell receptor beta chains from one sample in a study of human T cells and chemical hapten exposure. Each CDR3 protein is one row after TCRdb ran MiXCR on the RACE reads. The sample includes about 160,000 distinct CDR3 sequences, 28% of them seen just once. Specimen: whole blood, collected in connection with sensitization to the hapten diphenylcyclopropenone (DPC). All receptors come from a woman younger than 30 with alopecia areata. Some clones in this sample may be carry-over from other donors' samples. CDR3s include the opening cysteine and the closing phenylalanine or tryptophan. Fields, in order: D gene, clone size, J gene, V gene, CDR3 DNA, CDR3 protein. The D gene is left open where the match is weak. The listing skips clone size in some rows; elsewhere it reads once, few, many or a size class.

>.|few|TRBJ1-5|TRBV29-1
TGCAGCGTTCTCGACGGGAATCAGCCCCAGCATTTT
CSVLDGNQPQHF
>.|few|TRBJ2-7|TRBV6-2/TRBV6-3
TGTGCCAGCACCTCCTGGGGGAAGACCTACGAGCAGTACTTC
CASTSWGKTYEQYF
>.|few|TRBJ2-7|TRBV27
TGTGCCAGCAGCCCGATAAGACAGGGAGGTCCTTACGAGCAGTACTTC
CASSPIRQGGPYEQYF
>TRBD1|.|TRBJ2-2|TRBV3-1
TGTGCCAGCAGCCAGGGGACAGGGTTTGGGGAGCTGTTTTTT
CASSQGTGFGELFF
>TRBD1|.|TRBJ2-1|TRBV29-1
TGCAGCGTTGAACAGGGGGCGGGGAATGAGCAGTTCTTC
CSVEQGAGNEQFF
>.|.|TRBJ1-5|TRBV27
TGTGCCAGCAGTTCGCGAAGGATGGGGGAAGGTAGCAATCAGCCCCAGCATTTT
CASSSRRMGEGSNQPQHF
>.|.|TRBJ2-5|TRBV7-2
TGTGCCAGCAGCTTACGGGGCCGGGGGAGCCAAGAGACCCAGTACTTC
CASSLRGRGSQETQYF
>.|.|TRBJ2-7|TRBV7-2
TGTGCCAGCAGCTTAGCTAGGGACGTAGGTGAGCAGTACTTC
CASSLARDVGEQYF
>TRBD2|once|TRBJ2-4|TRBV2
TGTGCCAGCAGAAGGGGACTAGCGGAGCTCCAGTACTTC
CASRRGLAELQYF
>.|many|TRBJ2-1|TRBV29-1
TGCAGCGTTGAAGGACGGTACAATGAGCAGTTCTTC
CSVEGRYNEQFF
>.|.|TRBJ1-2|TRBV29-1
TGCAGCGTTGCCGGCCGGACCGGAGCTAACTATGGCTACACCTTC
CSVAGRTGANYGYTF
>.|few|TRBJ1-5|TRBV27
TGTGCCAGCAGTCTCACAGGGAGCAATCAGCCCCAGCATTTT
CASSLTGSNQPQHF
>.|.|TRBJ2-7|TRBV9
TGTGCCAGCAGCAATGGACGCAACTACGAGCAGTACTTC
CASSNGRNYEQYF
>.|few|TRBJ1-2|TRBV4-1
TGCGCCAGCAGCCAAGAGAGTGGACGGACCTATGGCTACACCTTC
CASSQESGRTYGYTF
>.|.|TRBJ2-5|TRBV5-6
TGTGCCAGCAGCTTGGATTTCAGGACCGGGCAGACCCAGTACTTC
CASSLDFRTGQTQYF
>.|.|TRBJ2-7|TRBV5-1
TGCGCCAGCAGCATAGGACAGAGCTCCTACGAGCAGTACTTC
CASSIGQSSYEQYF
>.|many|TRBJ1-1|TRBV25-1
TGTGCCAGCAGTGCGGGGTTAGGAGCTTTCTTT
CASSAGLGAFF
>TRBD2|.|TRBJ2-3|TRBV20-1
TGCAGTGGGGTCCTAGCGGGGAACACAGATACGCAGTATTTT
CSGVLAGNTDTQYF
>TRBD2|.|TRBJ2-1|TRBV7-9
TGTGCCAGCAGTCCTCCTAGCGGGGGAGAGCAGTTCTTC
CASSPPSGGEQFF
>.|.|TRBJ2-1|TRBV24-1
TGTGCCACCAGTACCCCTCGGGACTCCATTGTCAATGAGCAGTTCTTC
CATSTPRDSIVNEQFF
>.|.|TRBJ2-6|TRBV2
TGTGCCAGCAAGGTCGGGGCCAGATCTGGGGCCAACGTCCTGACTTTC
CASKVGARSGANVLTF
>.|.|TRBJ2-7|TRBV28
TGTGCCAGCAGTTTAACAGCCTACGAGCAGTACTTC
CASSLTAYEQYF
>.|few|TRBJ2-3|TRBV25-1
TGTGCCAGCAGGCCGGGACTGGTGCCGGTTACGCAGTATTTT
CASRPGLVPVTQYF
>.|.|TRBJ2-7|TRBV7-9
TGTGCCAGCAGCCCCTTAACCTACGAGCAGTACTTC
CASSPLTYEQYF
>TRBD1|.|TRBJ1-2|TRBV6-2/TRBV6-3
TGTGCCAGCAGCACCTACAGGGGGCAAGGAGATGGCTACACCTTC
CASSTYRGQGDGYTF
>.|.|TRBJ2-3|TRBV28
TGTGCCAGCAGTCGGTTGGGAGATACGCAGTATTTT
CASSRLGDTQYF
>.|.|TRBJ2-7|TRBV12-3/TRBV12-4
TGTGCCAGTGGAGACTTGACCGGTGACGAGCAGTACTTC
CASGDLTGDEQYF
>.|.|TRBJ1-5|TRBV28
TGTGCCAGCAGTTTTCGAGGGTTCGAGGAGCAGCCCCAGCATTTT
CASSFRGFEEQPQHF
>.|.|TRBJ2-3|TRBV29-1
TGCAGCGGATCGGGTCCTAGCACAGATACGCAGTATTTT
CSGSGPSTDTQYF
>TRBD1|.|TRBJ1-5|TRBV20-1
TGCAGTGCTAAAACAGGGACAGGCCATAGCAATCAGCCCCAGCATTTT
CSAKTGTGHSNQPQHF
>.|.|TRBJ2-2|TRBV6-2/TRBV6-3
TGTGCCAGCAGTCTTTGGACAGTGAACACCGGGGAGCTGTTTTTT
CASSLWTVNTGELFF
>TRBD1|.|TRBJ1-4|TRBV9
TGTGCCAGCAGCCAGGGACAGAGACATGAAAAACTGTTTTTT
CASSQGQRHEKLFF
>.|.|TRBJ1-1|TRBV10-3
TGTGCCATCAGTAAATCACAGGGCCCACTGAACACTGAAGCTTTCTTT
CAISKSQGPLNTEAFF
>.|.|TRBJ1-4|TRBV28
TGTGCCAGCACTCCGGGGAAGACAGCGGGTGAAAAACTGTTTTTT
CASTPGKTAGEKLFF
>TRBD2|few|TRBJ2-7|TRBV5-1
TGCGCCAGCAGCTCACGGGCTAGCGGGAGCTACGAGCAGTACTTC
CASSSRASGSYEQYF
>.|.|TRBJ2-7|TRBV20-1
TGCAGTGCTCTGGTTCTTGTGAGCTCCTACGAGCAGTACTTC
CSALVLVSSYEQYF
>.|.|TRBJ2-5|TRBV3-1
TGTGCCAGCAGCCCCCCAGGGCTAGGGCGCGAGACCCAGTACTTC
CASSPPGLGRETQYF
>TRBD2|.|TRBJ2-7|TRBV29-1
TGCAGCGTTGAGTCGACTAGCGGTTACGAGCAGTACTTC
CSVESTSGYEQYF
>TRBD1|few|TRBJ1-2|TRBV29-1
TGCAGCGTTGATGAATCGACAGGGAAATCATATGGCTACACCTTC
CSVDESTGKSYGYTF
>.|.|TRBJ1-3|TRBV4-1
TGCGCCAGCACCTTGGGGATCCGGGGGTACTCTGGAAACACCATATATTTT
CASTLGIRGYSGNTIYF
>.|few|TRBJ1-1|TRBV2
TGTGCCAGCGGTGACGGACTGAACACTGAAGCTTTCTTT
CASGDGLNTEAFF
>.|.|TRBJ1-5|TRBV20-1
TGCAGTGCTATGGGTGGGGGTGAACAGCCCCAGCATTTT
CSAMGGGEQPQHF
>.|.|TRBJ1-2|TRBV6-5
TGTGCCAGCAAACGCGGAAAGGGGCAGGTCAACTATGGCTACACCTTC
CASKRGKGQVNYGYTF
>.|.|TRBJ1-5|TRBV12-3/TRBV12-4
TGTGCCAGCAGTTTCGGGACGGACAATCAGCCCCAGCATTTT
CASSFGTDNQPQHF
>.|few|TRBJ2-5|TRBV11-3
TGTGCCAGCAGCCTTACTCGGTCGAAGTACCAAGAGACCCAGTACTTC
CASSLTRSKYQETQYF
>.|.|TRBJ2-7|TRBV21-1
TGTGCCAGCAGCAGGCGAAGGCGCTCCTACGAGCAGTACTTC
CASSRRRRSYEQYF